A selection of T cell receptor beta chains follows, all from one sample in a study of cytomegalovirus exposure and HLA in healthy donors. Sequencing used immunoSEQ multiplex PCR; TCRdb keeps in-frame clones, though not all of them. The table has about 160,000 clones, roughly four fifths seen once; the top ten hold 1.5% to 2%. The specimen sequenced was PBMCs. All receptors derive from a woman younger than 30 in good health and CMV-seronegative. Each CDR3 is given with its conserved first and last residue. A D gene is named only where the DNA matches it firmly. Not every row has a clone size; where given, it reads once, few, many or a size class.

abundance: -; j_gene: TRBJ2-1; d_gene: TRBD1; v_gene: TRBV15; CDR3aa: CATRKPGQSYNEQFF; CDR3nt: TGTGCCACCAGGAAGCCGGGACAGTCCTACAATGAGCAGTTCTTC
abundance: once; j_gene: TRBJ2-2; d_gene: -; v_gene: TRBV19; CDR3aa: CASTELRDSNTGELFF; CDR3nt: TGTGCCAGTACCGAACTCCGGGATTCGAACACCGGGGAGCTGTTTTTT
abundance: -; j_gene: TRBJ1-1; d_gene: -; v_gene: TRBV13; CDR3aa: CASSHNREIPEAFF; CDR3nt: TGTGCCAGCAGCCACAACAGAGAGATACCTGAAGCTTTCTTT
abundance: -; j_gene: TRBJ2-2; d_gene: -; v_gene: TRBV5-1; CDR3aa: CASSWGGGKNTGELFF; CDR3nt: TGCGCCAGCAGCTGGGGTGGGGGCAAGAACACCGGGGAGCTGTTTTTT
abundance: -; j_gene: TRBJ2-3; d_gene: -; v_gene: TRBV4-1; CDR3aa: CASSPGQISTDTQYF; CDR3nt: TGCGCCAGCAGCCCTGGACAGATAAGCACAGATACGCAGTATTTT
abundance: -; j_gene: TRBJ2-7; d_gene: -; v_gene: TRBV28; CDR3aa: CASSLLRRFPSYEQYF; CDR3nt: TGTGCCAGCAGTTTACTTCGGCGGTTCCCCTCCTACGAGCAGTACTTC
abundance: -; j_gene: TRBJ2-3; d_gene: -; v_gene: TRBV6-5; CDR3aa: CASSSSGFSRTDTQYF; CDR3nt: TGTGCCAGCAGTTCGTCAGGGTTCTCACGCACAGATACGCAGTATTTT
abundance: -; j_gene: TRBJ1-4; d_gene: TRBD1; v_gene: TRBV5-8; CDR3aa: CASTNDPGQGARKLFF; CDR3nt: TGTGCCAGCACCAACGACCCGGGACAGGGGGCTCGGAAACTGTTTTTT
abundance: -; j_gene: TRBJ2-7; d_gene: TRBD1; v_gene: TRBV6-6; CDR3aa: CASSLSGTGGLYEQYF; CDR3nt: TGTGCCAGCAGTCTCTCGGGGACAGGGGGCTTGTACGAGCAGTACTTC
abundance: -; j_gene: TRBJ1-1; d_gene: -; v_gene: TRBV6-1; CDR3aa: CASSEYLETGNTEAFF; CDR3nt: TGTGCCAGCAGTGAATATTTGGAGACGGGTAACACTGAAGCTTTCTTT
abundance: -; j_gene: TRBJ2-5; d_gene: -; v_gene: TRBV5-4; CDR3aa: CASSLDTGWETQYF; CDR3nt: TGTGCCAGCAGCTTGGACACGGGTTGGGAGACCCAGTACTTC
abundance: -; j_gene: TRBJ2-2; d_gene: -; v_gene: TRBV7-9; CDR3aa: CASSPVGDYTGELFF; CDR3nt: TGTGCCAGCAGCCCAGTAGGAGACTACACCGGGGAGCTGTTTTTT
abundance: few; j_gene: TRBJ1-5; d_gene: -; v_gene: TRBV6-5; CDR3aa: CASSYSYSNQPQHF; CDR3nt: TGTGCCAGCAGTTACAGCTATAGCAATCAGCCCCAGCATTTT
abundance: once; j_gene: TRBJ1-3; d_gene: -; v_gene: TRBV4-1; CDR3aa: CASSLYSGNTIYF; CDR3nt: TGCGCCAGCAGCCTCTACTCTGGAAACACCATATATTTT
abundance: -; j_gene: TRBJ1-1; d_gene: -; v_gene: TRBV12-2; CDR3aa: CASRLGQGTGKDPCMKSTEAFF; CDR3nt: TGTGCAAGTCGCTTAGGTCAGGGGACAGGGAAAGACCCTTGCATGAAAAGCACTGAAGCTTTCTTT